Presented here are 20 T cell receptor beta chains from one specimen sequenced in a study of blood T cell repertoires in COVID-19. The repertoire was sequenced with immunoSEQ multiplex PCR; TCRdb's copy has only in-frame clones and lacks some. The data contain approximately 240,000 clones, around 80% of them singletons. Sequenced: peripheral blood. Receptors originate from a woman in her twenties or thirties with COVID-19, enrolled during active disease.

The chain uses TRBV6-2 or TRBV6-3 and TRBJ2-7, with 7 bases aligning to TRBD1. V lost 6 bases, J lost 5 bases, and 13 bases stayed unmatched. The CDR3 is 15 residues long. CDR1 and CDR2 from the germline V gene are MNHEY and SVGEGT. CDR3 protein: CASSRQGSGLNEQYF. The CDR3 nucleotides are TGTGCCAGCAGCCGACAGGGTTCGGGTCTTAACGAGCAGTACTTC.

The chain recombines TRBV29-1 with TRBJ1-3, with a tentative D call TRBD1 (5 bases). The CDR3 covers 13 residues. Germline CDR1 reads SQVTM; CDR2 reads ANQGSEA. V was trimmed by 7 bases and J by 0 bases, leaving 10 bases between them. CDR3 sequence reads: CSAQESSGNTIYF. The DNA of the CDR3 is TGCAGCGCACAGGAGAGCTCTGGAAACACCATATATTTT.

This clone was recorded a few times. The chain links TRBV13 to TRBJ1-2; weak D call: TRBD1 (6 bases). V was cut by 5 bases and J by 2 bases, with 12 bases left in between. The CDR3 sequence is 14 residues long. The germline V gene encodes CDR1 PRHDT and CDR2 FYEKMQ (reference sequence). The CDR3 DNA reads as TGTGCCAGCAGCCCCGGACAGAAGAACTATGGCTACACCTTC. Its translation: CASSPGQKNYGYTF.

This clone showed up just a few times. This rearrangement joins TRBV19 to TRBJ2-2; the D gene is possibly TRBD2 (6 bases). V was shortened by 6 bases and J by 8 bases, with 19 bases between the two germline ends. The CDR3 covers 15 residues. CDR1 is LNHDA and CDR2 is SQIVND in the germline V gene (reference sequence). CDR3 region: CASRPRLGPVGELFF. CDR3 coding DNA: TGTGCCAGTAGACCACGACTAGGGCCCGTGGGGGAGCTGTTTTTT.

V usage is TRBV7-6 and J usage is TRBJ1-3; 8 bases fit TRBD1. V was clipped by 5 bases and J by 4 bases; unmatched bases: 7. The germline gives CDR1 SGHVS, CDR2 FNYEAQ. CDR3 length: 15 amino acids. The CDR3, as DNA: TGTGCCAGCAGCACAGAATCAGGGGGCGGAAACACCATATATTTT. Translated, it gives CASSTESGGGNTIYF.

The CDR3 coding sequence is TGTGCCAGCGCAGCCGTACAGGGGCTGAATCAGCCCCAGCATTTT. Translation gives CASAAVQGLNQPQHF. This sequence joins TRBV27 and TRBJ1-5; 7 positions agree with TRBD1. This CDR3 contains 15 residues. CDR1 and CDR2 (germline): MNHEY, SMNVEV (reference sequence). The trim removed 8 bases at V and 4 bases at J, leaving 11 bases unmatched.

As DNA, the CDR3 is TGTGCCAGCTCACCCCTACGGACAGGGAAATTAGGTTCTAATCAGCCCCAGCATTTT. Its protein is CASSPLRTGKLGSNQPQHF. The V call is TRBV18, the J call TRBJ1-5; 8 nucleotides agree with TRBD1. Germline V gives CDR1 KGHSH, CDR2 LQKENI. CDR3 length equals 19 residues. The V segment lost 3 bases and the J segment 4 bases; nucleotides outside the gene matches: 17. The full variable domain, with the rest looked up from reference TRBV18 and TRBJ1-5, is NAGVMQNPRHLVRRRGQEARLRCSPMKGHSHVYWYRQLPEEGLKFMVYLQKENIIDESGMPKERFSAEFPKEGPSILRIQQVVRGDSAAYFCASSPLRTGKLGSNQPQHFGDGTRLSIL.

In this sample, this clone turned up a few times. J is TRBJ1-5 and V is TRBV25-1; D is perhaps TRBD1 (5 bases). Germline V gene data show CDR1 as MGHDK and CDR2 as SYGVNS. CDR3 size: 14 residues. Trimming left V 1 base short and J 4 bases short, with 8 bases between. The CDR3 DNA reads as TGTGCCAGCAGTGAATTCGGGGGGAATCAGCCCCAGCATTTT. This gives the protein CASSEFGGNQPQHF.

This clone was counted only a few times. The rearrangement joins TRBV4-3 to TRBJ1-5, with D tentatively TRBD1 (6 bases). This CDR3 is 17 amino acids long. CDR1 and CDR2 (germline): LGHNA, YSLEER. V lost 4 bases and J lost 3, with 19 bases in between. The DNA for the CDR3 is TGCGCCAGCAGCCCCCGCTTATTAGGGGGAGACAATCAGCCCCAGCATTTT. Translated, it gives CASSPRLLGGDNQPQHF.

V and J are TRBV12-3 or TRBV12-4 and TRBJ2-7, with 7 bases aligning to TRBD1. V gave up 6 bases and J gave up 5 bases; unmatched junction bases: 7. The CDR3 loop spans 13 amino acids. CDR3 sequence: CASRPDRDDEQYF. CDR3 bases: TGTGCCAGCAGGCCTGACAGGGACGACGAGCAGTACTTC.

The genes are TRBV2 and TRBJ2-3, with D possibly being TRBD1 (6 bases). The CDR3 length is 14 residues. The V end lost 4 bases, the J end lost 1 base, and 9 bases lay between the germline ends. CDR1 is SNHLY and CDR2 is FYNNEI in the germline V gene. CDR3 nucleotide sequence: TGTGCCAGCAGTGGTCCAGGGGGCACAGATACGCAGTATTTT. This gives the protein CASSGPGGTDTQYF.

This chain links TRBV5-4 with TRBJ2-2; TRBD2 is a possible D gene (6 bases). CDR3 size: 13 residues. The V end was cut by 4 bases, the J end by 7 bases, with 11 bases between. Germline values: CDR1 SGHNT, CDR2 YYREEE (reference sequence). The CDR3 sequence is CASSPTGGGELFF. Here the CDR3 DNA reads TGTGCCAGCAGCCCGACCGGGGGCGGGGAGCTGTTTTTT.

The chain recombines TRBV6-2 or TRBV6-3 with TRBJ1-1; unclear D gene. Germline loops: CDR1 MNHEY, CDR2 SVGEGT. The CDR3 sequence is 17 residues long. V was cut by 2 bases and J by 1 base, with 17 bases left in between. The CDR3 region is CASSYREDDPRNTEAFF. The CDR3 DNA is TGTGCCAGCAGTTACCGGGAGGATGACCCGCGGAACACTGAAGCTTTCTTT.

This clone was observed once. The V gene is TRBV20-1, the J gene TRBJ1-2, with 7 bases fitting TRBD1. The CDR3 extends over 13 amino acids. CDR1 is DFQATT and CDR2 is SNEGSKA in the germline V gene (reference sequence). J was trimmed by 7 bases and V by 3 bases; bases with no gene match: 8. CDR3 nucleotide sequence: TGCAGTGCTAGTGCAGGGGGAGTGGGTGGCTACACCTTC. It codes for CSASAGGVGGYTF.

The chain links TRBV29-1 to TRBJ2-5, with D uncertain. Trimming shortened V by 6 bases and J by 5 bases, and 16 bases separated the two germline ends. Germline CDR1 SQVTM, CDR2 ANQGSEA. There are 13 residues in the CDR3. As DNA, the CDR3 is TGCAGCGTCGCCCATGCCCAACAGGAGACCCAGTACTTC. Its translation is CSVAHAQQETQYF.

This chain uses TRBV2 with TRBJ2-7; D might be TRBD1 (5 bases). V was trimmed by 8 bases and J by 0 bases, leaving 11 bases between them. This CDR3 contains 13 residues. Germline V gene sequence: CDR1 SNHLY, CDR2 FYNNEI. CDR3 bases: TGTGCCAGCGTTCAGGGCACCTCCTACGAGCAGTACTTC. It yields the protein CASVQGTSYEQYF.

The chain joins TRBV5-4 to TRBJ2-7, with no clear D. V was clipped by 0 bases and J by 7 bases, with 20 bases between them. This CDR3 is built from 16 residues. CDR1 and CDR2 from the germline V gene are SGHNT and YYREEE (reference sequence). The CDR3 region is CASSLEAGRPFREQYF. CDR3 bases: TGTGCCAGCAGCTTGGAGGCAGGAAGGCCCTTTCGAGAGCAGTACTTC.

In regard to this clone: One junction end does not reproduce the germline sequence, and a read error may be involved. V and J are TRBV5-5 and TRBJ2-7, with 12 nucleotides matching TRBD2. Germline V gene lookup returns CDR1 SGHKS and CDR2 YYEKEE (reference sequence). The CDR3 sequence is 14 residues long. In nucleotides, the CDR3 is TGTGCCAGCACCATAACTAGCGGGAGGTTCGAGGAGTACTTC. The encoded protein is CASTITSGRFEEYF.

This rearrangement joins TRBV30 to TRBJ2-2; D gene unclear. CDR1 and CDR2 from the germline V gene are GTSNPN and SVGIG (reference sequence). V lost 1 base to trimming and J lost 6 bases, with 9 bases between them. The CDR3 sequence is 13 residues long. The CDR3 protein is CAWSAGTAGELFF. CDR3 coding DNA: TGTGCCTGGAGTGCCGGTACGGCCGGGGAGCTGTTTTTT.

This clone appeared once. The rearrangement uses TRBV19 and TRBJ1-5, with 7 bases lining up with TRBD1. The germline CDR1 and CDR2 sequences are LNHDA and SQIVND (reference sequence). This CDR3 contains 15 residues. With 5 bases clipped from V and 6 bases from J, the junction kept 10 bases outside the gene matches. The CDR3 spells CASSVPQGIGQPQHF. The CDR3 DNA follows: TGTGCCAGTAGTGTCCCACAGGGGATCGGTCAGCCCCAGCATTTT.